Listed below are T cell receptor beta chains from one sample, sequenced in a study of OX40 agonist ivuxolimab in advanced cancers. Assay used: immunoSEQ multiplex PCR; TCRdb lists only in-frame clones, some missing. The data contain about 79,000 clones, 84% of them singletons. Here the sequenced sample was CD4+ or CD8+ T cells sorted from blood, taken in a trial of the OX40 agonist ivuxolimab. These receptors originate from an adult with an advanced solid tumor such as melanoma, head and neck, liver or kidney cancer. CDR3s include the opening cysteine and the closing phenylalanine or tryptophan. Each record gives: D gene, J gene, clone size, V gene, CDR3 protein, CDR3 DNA. The D gene is left open where the match is weak. Clone size is not always given. Where it is, it says once, few, many or a class for expanded clones.

D gene: NA; J gene: TRBJ2-1; clone size: few; V gene: TRBV2; CDR3 protein: CASGTGMGMRFF; CDR3 DNA: TGTGCCAGCGGTACCGGCATGGGGATGAGGTTCTTC
D gene: NA; J gene: TRBJ2-1; clone size: NA; V gene: TRBV5-1; CDR3 protein: CASSGGEQGYNEQFF; CDR3 DNA: TGCGCCAGCAGTGGGGGTGAACAGGGATACAATGAGCAGTTCTTC
D gene: TRBD2; J gene: TRBJ2-1; clone size: NA; V gene: TRBV6-5; CDR3 protein: CASSQRRREWQFF; CDR3 DNA: TGTGCCAGCAGTCAAAGACGGCGGGAGTGGCAGTTCTTC
D gene: NA; J gene: TRBJ1-2; clone size: NA; V gene: TRBV4-3; CDR3 protein: CASSQGRANYGYTF; CDR3 DNA: TGCGCCAGCAGCCAAGGCAGGGCTAACTATGGCTACACCTTC
D gene: TRBD2; J gene: TRBJ2-7; clone size: once; V gene: TRBV11-2; CDR3 protein: CASSFPGLAGGSSSYEQYF; CDR3 DNA: TGTGCCAGCAGCTTCCCGGGACTAGCGGGAGGGAGTAGCTCCTACGAGCAGTACTTC
D gene: NA; J gene: TRBJ2-7; clone size: NA; V gene: TRBV3-1/TRBV3-2; CDR3 protein: CATPYEQYF; CDR3 DNA: TGTGCCACACCCTACGAGCAGTACTTC
D gene: NA; J gene: TRBJ1-4; clone size: NA; V gene: TRBV7-9; CDR3 protein: CASSFLWRGGENEKLFF; CDR3 DNA: TGTGCCAGCAGCTTCTTGTGGAGGGGAGGAGAGAATGAAAAACTGTTTTTT
D gene: NA; J gene: TRBJ1-2; clone size: NA; V gene: TRBV5-4; CDR3 protein: CASSLEQEYGYTF; CDR3 DNA: TGTGCCAGCAGCTTGGAACAGGAGTATGGCTACACCTTC
D gene: NA; J gene: TRBJ2-7; clone size: NA; V gene: TRBV28; CDR3 protein: CASSPGTLSYEQYF; CDR3 DNA: TGTGCCAGCAGCCCCGGGACACTCTCCTACGAGCAGTACTTC
D gene: TRBD1; J gene: TRBJ2-1; clone size: NA; V gene: TRBV7-2; CDR3 protein: CASSLRWGQAEDNEQFF; CDR3 DNA: TGTGCCAGCAGCCTACGATGGGGACAGGCGGAGGACAATGAGCAGTTCTTC
D gene: TRBD1; J gene: TRBJ2-5; clone size: NA; V gene: TRBV7-6; CDR3 protein: CASSSQGQGMEQYF; CDR3 DNA: TGTGCCAGCAGCTCTCAAGGACAGGGAATGGAGCAGTACTTC
D gene: NA; J gene: TRBJ2-5; clone size: NA; V gene: TRBV28; CDR3 protein: CASSLGAETQYF; CDR3 DNA: TGTGCCAGCAGTTTGGGGGCGGAGACCCAGTACTTC
D gene: NA; J gene: TRBJ1-5; clone size: NA; V gene: TRBV6-1; CDR3 protein: CASRGPLRSNQPQHF; CDR3 DNA: TGTGCCAGCAGGGGCCCTCTTAGGTCGAATCAGCCCCAGCATTTT
D gene: TRBD1; J gene: TRBJ2-3; clone size: NA; V gene: TRBV18; CDR3 protein: CASGTGGPDTQYF; CDR3 DNA: TGTGCCAGCGGGACAGGGGGCCCGGATACGCAGTATTTT
D gene: NA; J gene: TRBJ2-7; clone size: NA; V gene: TRBV6-9; CDR3 protein: CASSPMVPTATPPYEQYF; CDR3 DNA: TGTGCCAGCAGCCCAATGGTCCCGACAGCGACCCCTCCCTACGAGCAGTACTTC